This T cell receptor beta chain was recorded in a study of cytomegalovirus exposure and HLA in healthy donors. The primer mix had 60 Vbeta and 13 Jbeta primers. The assay was immunoSEQ multiplex PCR, and TCRdb's table has in-frame clones only and misses some. The repertoire holds some 150,000 clones, with around 80% as singletons. Germline V gene sequence: CDR1 SGHRS, CDR2 YFSETQ. This CDR3 has 14 amino acids. The J segment lost 5 bases and the V segment lost 4 bases, leaving 7 bases of the junction unmatched. This clone has only one observation. Material for sequencing was PBMCs. V usage is TRBV5-1 and J usage is TRBJ2-7; 9 bases align to TRBD1. The receptor was derived from a male donor in good health and CMV-seronegative. The DNA of the CDR3 is TGCGCCAGCAGCCAAAGACAGGGGGGCCACGAGCAGTACTTC. This codes for CASSQRQGGHEQYF. Together with reference TRBV5-1 and TRBJ2-7, the CDR3 gives the full variable domain: KAGVTQTPRYLIKTRGQQVTLSCSPISGHRSVSWYQQTPGQGLQFLFEYFSETQRNKGNFPGRFSGRQFSNSRSEMNVSTLELGDSALYLCASSQRQGGHEQYFGPGTRLTVT.